These 5 T cell receptor beta chains were all obtained from the same sample, sequenced in a study of cytomegalovirus exposure and HLA in healthy donors. PCR employed 60 Vbeta and 13 Jbeta primers. Libraries were prepared by immunoSEQ multiplex PCR; TCRdb keeps only in-frame clonotypes and omits some of them. The sample yields more than 100,000 clones, more than 70% seen once. Source material: PBMCs. These receptors were obtained from a man aged 45-65 years in good health and CMV-seronegative.

This sequence joins TRBV4-2 and TRBJ1-2; the D gene is possibly TRBD1 (5 bases). V gave up 0 bases and J gave up 3 bases, with 11 bases separating them. The length of the CDR3 is 15 residues. CDR1 is LGHNA and CDR2 is YNFKEQ in the germline V gene. The CDR3 DNA follows: TGTGCCAGCAGCCAAGAAATTGGGGGGGACTATGGCTACACCTTC. This codes for CASSQEIGGDYGYTF.

The gene calls are TRBV19 and TRBJ1-5; 7 bases are a match to TRBD1. Germline V gene lookup returns CDR1 LNHDA and CDR2 SQIVND (reference sequence). Germline trimming cut 4 bases from V and 0 bases from J; bases unmatched to any gene: 6. This CDR3 region has 16 residues. The CDR3 reads CASSTMGTDSNQPQHF. The CDR3 DNA reads TGTGCCAGTAGTACGATGGGGACAGATAGCAATCAGCCCCAGCATTTT.

In its sample, this clone was seen once. The chain combines TRBV5-1 with TRBJ1-1; 12 bases are shared with TRBD1. V gave up 4 bases and J gave up 4 bases; unmatched junction bases: 5. The CDR3 contains 15 residues. Germline V gives CDR1 SGHRS, CDR2 YFSETQ. The CDR3 bases are TGCGCCAGCAGCCCGGGACAGGGGGCGCCCACTGAAGCTTTCTTT. It yields the protein CASSPGQGAPTEAFF.

This clone has a handful of counts. This chain connects TRBV19 to TRBJ2-5, with TRBD2 as a possible D gene (6 bases). CDR1 is LNHDA, CDR2 SQIVND, per germline (reference sequence). Trimming shortened V by 3 bases and J by 5 bases, and 10 bases separated the two germline ends. The CDR3 loop spans 13 amino acids. DNA for the CDR3: TGTGCCAGTAGTATGGGGGGTGGTGAGACCCAGTACTTC. It specifies CASSMGGGETQYF.

The chain employs TRBV10-3 and TRBJ2-6; TRBD1 might be the D (5 bases). Trimming took 2 bases from V and 0 from J, leaving 14 bases between them. Germline CDR1 ENHRY, CDR2 SYGVKD. This CDR3 is built from 18 residues. The CDR3 nucleotides read TGTGCCATCAGTGAGCGGACGGACACCGCCTCTGGGGCCAACGTCCTGACTTTC. Translation: CAISERTDTASGANVLTF.